In its sample, the clone carrying this T cell receptor beta chain was seen a few times. Trimming pared 6 bases from V and 7 bases from J, leaving 12 bases between. There are 13 residues in the CDR3. The germline CDR1 and CDR2 sequences are SNHLY and FYNNEI. The data stem from a study of regulatory T cells in long-lasting Graves disease. Time point defined: newly diagnosed GD, antithyroid drugs for less than 3 months. Isolated PBMC RNA provided the starting material for the TCR library. The TCR beta library used iRepertoire HTBI primers with Arm-PCR amplification of CDR3. MiXCR was run by TCRdb on the multiplex PCR reads, yielding one entry per CDR3 protein. The top ten hold more than 10% of the sample, which has approximately 440,000 distinct CDR3 sequences, 15% to 20% seen once. The same data also went into a second study, on T cells in Graves' hyperthyroidism and ophthalmopathy. Per that study: Not enrolled were patients with uncontrolled infection, other autoimmune disease, pregnancy or lactation. The HTBI primer set served for first-round RT-PCR of the TCR CDR3.

The chain employs TRBV2 and TRBJ2-2; the D is unclear. The material sequenced was peripheral blood mononuclear cells (PBMCs), taken at new diagnosis, from a patient treated with antithyroid drugs. The receptor was isolated from a man between 40 and 49 years old with Graves disease. This CDR3 reads CASRGDWIGELFF. The CDR3, as DNA: TGTGCCAGCAGGGGCGATTGGATCGGGGAGCTGTTTTTT.